The entry below describes one TCR beta chain. No antigen is known for it. Each patient with chemo-refractory metastatic non-small-cell lung cancer was treated with focal radiation plus CTLA-4 blockade using ipilimumab. The sample originates from a study of radiotherapy plus CTLA-4 blockade in lung cancer. Study information: Disease control was seen in about 30% of patients, objective responses in roughly 17%.

Produced via immunoSEQ multiplex PCR; TCRdb's table is partial and in-frame only. The sample lists around 20,000 clones, roughly 86% occurring once. The CDR3 contains 15 residues. Per germline, CDR1 SGHRS and CDR2 YFSETQ. Notes on the study in general: In blood, after radiotherapy plus ipilimumab, tumor-derived TCR clones expanded. Increased serum interferon-beta after radiation also reportedly predicted response strongly.

The sequence was obtained from a human donor with non-small cell lung cancer whose response to radiotherapy plus ipilimumab could not be evaluated. The sample was peripheral blood, taken from a patient treated with radiotherapy plus ipilimumab. The chain employs TRBV5-1 and TRBJ2-5, with TRBD1 matching over 8 bases. The J call may not be correct, given that the DNA end is closer to TRBJ2-7. The DNA of the CDR3 is TGCGCCAGCAGCGGTTGGACAGGGAACCGCTACGAGCAGTACTTC. Protein: CASSGWTGNRYEQYF.